This T cell receptor (beta chain) stems from a study of OX40 agonist ivuxolimab in advanced cancers. Method: immunoSEQ multiplex PCR; TCRdb's copy keeps in-frame clones and lacks some. This table has about 61,000 clones, 65% to 90% appearing once. The sequenced sample was CD4+ or CD8+ T cells sorted from blood, obtained in a trial of the OX40 agonist ivuxolimab. The clonotype was recovered from an adult with an advanced solid tumor such as melanoma, head and neck, liver or kidney cancer.

Here the CDR3 reads CASSKGVLALGETQYF. The CDR3 nucleotides read TGTGCCAGCAGCAAAGGGGTACTAGCCCTAGGGGAGACCCAGTACTTC. The chain joins TRBV7-3 to TRBJ2-5; a weak D match, TRBD2 (6 bases). CDR1 SGHTA and CDR2 FQGTGA come from the germline V gene. The CDR3 length is 16 residues. Trimming stripped 5 bases from V and 5 bases from J, with 21 bases between.